This entry describes one TCR beta chain. Its antigen has not been determined. The sample holds no much larger clone one base away, and base qualities are not on file. These data originate in a study of blood T cell repertoires in COVID-19 (dated by TCRdb to about 2020). Notes on the research overall: Samples from collaborators originated in the United States, Italy and Spain and spanned both the acute and convalescent phases of COVID-19. The prospective study material was composed of cDNA or gDNA derived from T cells, B-cell-depleted T cells, or PBMCs. Where available, HLA class I and class II types were obtained from metadata supplied by the sample provider rather than from assay-based typing. Deeply sampled blood TCRbeta repertoires from subjects exposed to, actively infected with, or recovered from COVID-19 were included in the dataset. The samples were drawn from the first 160 participants of the ongoing ImmuneRACE study and from 1,254 subjects provided by 6 global collaborators. A de-identified subject ID, COVID-19 status, age in years and sex were almost always included in the sample metadata. A freely available public database, intended as a resource for researchers studying the immune response to SARS-CoV-2, is where the repertoires were released.

As encoded in the germline V gene, CDR1 is SGHAT while CDR2 is FQNNGV. V gives up 8 bases and J gives up 5 bases, and the segment between their germline ends measures 16 bases. The CDR3 contains 13 residues, cysteine and phenylalanine counted. CDR3 DNA is the only sequence kept; it has 39 bases, read in frame from the first base. Whole blood was collected in K2EDTA tubes by collaborating institutions according to the institutions' own protocols. Collaborator samples were shipped for TCRbeta analysis as frozen whole blood, isolated PBMCs, or DNA extracted from either sample type. TCRbeta CDR3 regions were amplified from genomic DNA by means of the immunoSEQ Assay, a bias-controlled multiplex PCR. The authors' analysis ran thus. Nucleated cell counts per sample were estimated from amplification of reference gene primers within the assay. To quantify the absolute abundance of each unique TCRbeta CDR3 rearrangement, sequence reads were collapsed and filtered. For each sample, productive Simpson clonality was calculated as the square root of Simpson's diversity index across productive rearrangements. Not all clones reach the TCRdb copy of this immuneACCESS table, which keeps in-frame sequences only. Checked studies attribute under half of the gap to unresolved V genes and leave the rest unexplained. The V and J calls and clone size are taken from that table; D and trimming were inferred from the DNA. A total of approximately 230,000 clones appear in this sample, 87% of them only once. Jointly, the top ten make up about 3% of the sample.

Study-wide conclusions, independent of this receptor: Clinical and demographic metadata were provided uncurated, with the amount varying by source and participant.

This receptor chain uses TRBV11-2 and TRBJ2-7; TRBD1 is a weak D gene call, 6 bases matching. Source material: peripheral blood. The receptor comes from a man aged 18 to 29 with active or convalescent COVID-19. The CDR3 corresponds to CASEFVGAHEQYF. The DNA reads TGTGCCAGCGAGTTCGTGGGGGCCCACGAGCAGTACTTC.